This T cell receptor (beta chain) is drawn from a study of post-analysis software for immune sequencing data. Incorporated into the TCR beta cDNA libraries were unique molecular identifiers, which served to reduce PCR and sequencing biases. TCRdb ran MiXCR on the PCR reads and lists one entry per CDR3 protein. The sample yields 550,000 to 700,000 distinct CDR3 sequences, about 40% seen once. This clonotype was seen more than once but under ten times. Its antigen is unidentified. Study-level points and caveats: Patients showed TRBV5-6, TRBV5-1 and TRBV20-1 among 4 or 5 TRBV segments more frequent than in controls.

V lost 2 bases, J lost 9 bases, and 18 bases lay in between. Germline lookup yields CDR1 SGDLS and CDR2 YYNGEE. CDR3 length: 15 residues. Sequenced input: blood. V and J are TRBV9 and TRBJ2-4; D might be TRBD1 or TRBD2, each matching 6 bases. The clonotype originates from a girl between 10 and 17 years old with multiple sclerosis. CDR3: CASSVRGGRGGIQYF. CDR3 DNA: TGTGCCAGCAGCGTTCGTGGGGGGCGCGGTGGCATTCAGTACTTC.